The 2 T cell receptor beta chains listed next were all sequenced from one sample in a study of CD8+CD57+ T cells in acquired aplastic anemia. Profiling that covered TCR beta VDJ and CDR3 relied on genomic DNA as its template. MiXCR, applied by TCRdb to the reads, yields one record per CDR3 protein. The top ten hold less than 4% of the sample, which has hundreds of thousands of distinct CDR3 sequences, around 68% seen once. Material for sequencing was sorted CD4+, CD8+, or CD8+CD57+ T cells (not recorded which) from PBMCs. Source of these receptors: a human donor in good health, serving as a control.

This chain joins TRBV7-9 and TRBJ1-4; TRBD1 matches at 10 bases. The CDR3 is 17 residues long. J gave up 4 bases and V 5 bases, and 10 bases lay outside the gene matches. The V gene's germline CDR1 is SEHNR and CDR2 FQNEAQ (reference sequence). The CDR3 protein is CASSKSPGQGFNEKLFF. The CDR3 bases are TGTGCCAGCAGCAAATCCCCGGGACAGGGGTTTAATGAAAAACTGTTTTTT.

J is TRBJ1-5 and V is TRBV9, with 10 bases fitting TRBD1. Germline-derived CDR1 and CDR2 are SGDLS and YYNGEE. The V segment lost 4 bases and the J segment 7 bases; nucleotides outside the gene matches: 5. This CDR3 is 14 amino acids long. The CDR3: CASSPTGGEQPQHF. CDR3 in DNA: TGTGCCAGCAGCCCGACAGGGGGCGAGCAGCCCCAGCATTTT.